This T cell receptor (beta chain) was identified in a study of blood T cells in healthy people across ages. As concerns this clonotype: Antigen unknown.

This CDR3 has 15 amino acids. Trimming took 4 bases from V and 2 from J; bases not matched to a gene: 5. The V gene's germline CDR1 is MNHEY and CDR2 SVGAGI. A J-beta primer mix and a sample-barcoded 5' primer were used in a second PCR of roughly 6 to 12 cycles. The authors tagged each cDNA molecule using a template-switch adaptor with 12 random nucleotides. In TCRdb, the 5' RACE reads were re-called with MiXCR into one record per CDR3 protein. Among about 1.4 million distinct CDR3 sequences listed, roughly 64% were seen once. Findings and caveats of the study: Age advanced and TCR beta diversity per million T cells fell, roughly linearly. Correlation between TCR beta diversity and naive T cell percentage was strong. Because donor CMV status was unknown, expanded clonotype changes were possibly confounded.

The specimen sequenced was blood. This clonotype was obtained from a man aged 18 to 30 in good health. The chain links TRBV6-5 to TRBJ2-1, with 7 bases matching TRBD2. The CDR3 nucleotides read TGTGCCAGCAGTTTCACTAGCGTTCCCTACAATGAGCAGTTCTTC. Its translation is CASSFTSVPYNEQFF.